These 29 T cell receptor beta chains share one sample of origin, sequenced in a study. TCRdb analysed the reads with MiXCR anew, one entry per CDR3 protein. This sample's table has 85 to 100 distinct CDR3 sequences. The material sequenced was CD8+ T cells (not recorded whether cultured). These receptors were collected from a male donor.

Relative to its sample, this clonotype is large (0.1 to 1%). The V call is TRBV2, the J call TRBJ2-7, with TRBD1 matching 9 bases. V shed 8 bases and J 7 bases; nucleotides not matched to a gene: 18. The CDR3 covers 16 residues. CDR1 is SNHLY, CDR2 FYNNEI, per germline. The DNA of the CDR3 is TGTGCCAGCTTTGGGGAGGTACAGGGGGCCGTGGAGGAGCAGTACTTC. This gives the protein CASFGEVQGAVEEQYF. The whole variable domain, remainder taken from reference TRBV2 and TRBJ2-7, is EPEVTQTPSHQVTQMGQEVILRCVPISNHLYFYWYRQILGQKVEFLVSFYNNEISEKSEIFDDQFSVERPDGSNFTLKIRSTKLEDSAMYFCASFGEVQGAVEEQYFGPGTRLTVT.

Judged by abundance, this clonotype is large. The chain employs TRBV29-1 and TRBJ2-7; no clear D. This CDR3 is built from 13 residues. Trimming cost V 4 bases and J 3 bases, with 13 bases left between them. Germline values: CDR1 SQVTM, CDR2 ANQGSEA. The CDR3 region is CSVVGGSGYEQYF. For the CDR3, the DNA is TGCAGCGTTGTTGGCGGTTCGGGCTACGAGCAGTACTTC.

This clonotype occurred a few times. A much larger clone is a single base away; this may be a read error. The chain joins TRBV4-1 to TRBJ2-5; the match to TRBD2 covers 7 bases. J lost 9 bases, V lost 2 bases, and 6 bases had no gene match. CDR1 and CDR2 (germline): MGHRA, YSYEKL. The length of the CDR3 is 13 residues. The CDR3 reads CASSQPSGKAQYF. The CDR3 nucleotides are TGCGCCAGCAGCCAACCTAGCGGAAAGGCCCAGTACTTC.

For this clonotype: Being one base from a much bigger clone, this may be a read error. This sequence joins TRBV29-1 and TRBJ2-1; D could derive from TRBD1 or TRBD2 (6 bases each). The germline V gene encodes CDR1 SQVTM and CDR2 ANQGSEA. CDR3 length: 13 amino acids. V gave up 6 bases and J gave up 6 bases, with 15 bases separating them. DNA for the CDR3: TGCAGCGTCTGGCGGGACAATTGCAATGAGCAGTTCTTC. Translated, it gives CSVWRDNCNEQFF.

This clonotype was counted once. The junction and the germline gene differ at one end; a read error may be behind it. The chain recombines TRBV12-3 or TRBV12-4 with TRBJ2-1; D might be TRBD2 (5 bases). CDR3 length: 11 amino acids. The CDR3 sequence: CASTSVNERLF. The DNA for the CDR3 is TGTGCCAGCACTTCGGTAAATGAGCGGCTCTTC.

As regards this clonotype: Since the CDR3 does not end with the conserved phenylalanine or tryptophan, this likely comes from a read error. No DNA is shown, since the ends of the CDR3 on it are uncertain; the CDR3 is the one TCRdb lists. The chain carries TRBV9 and TRBJ2-1; TRBD1, as called in the table, went unchecked against the DNA. The CDR3 totals 16 residues, both ends included. The germline CDR1 and CDR2 sequences are SGDLS and YYNGEE. CDR3 protein: CASSPPRDRDPSSWFL.

By sample share, this clonotype is medium-sized. The chain couples TRBV27 to TRBJ1-6; weak D call: TRBD1 (5 bases). The germline V gene encodes CDR1 MNHEY and CDR2 SMNVEV (reference sequence). V dropped 1 base and J dropped 10 bases, with 11 bases sitting between them. The CDR3 contains 14 residues. The CDR3 DNA reads as TGTGCCAGCAGTTTATTTCAGGGCAGCTCACCCCTCCACTTT. Its translation is CASSLFQGSSPLHF.

This clonotype qualifies as medium-sized (0.01 to 0.1%). The chain employs TRBV20-1 and TRBJ2-1, with 9 bases identical to TRBD2. J lost 4 bases, V lost 3 bases, and 10 bases had no gene match. This CDR3 has 16 amino acids. From germline, CDR1 is DFQATT and CDR2 SNEGSKA (reference sequence). The CDR3 DNA is TGCAGTGCTAGGCCAATGACTAGCGGACCTTACAATGAGCAGTTCTTC. Protein product: CSARPMTSGPYNEQFF.

On this clonotype itself: This clone may be a read error of a much larger clone one base away. J is TRBJ2-1 and V is TRBV4-1, with a possible D match to TRBD2 (6 bases). The V end was cut by 0 bases, the J end by 9 bases, with 15 bases between. Per germline, CDR1 MGHRA and CDR2 YSYEKL. The CDR3 is 15 residues long. In DNA form, the CDR3 reads TGCGCCAGCAGCCAAGAAGGCGGGATTCTCACTGAGCAGTTCTTC. This encodes CASSQEGGILTEQFF.

This clonotype is labeled as large. The rearrangement joins TRBV4-1 to TRBJ2-7, with 7 positions matching TRBD1. This CDR3 has 14 amino acids. The V gene end was trimmed by 3 bases and the J gene end by 3 bases; junction bases not matched to a gene: 5. Germline-derived CDR1 and CDR2 are MGHRA and YSYEKL. The CDR3 coding sequence is TGCGCCAGCAGCCAGGGGACAGAGAGCTACGAGCAGTACTTC. Translation gives CASSQGTESYEQYF.

Regarding this clonotype: Possible read error: a much larger clone is one base away. This sequence joins TRBV27 and TRBJ2-7; D gene unclear. This CDR3 is 13 amino acids long. Germline V gives CDR1 MNHEY, CDR2 SMNVEV (reference sequence). CDR3 DNA sequence: TGTGCCAGCAGTTTAGGTAGCTTCTACGAGCAGTCCTTC. Translated, it gives CASSLGSFYEQSF.

This clonotype ranks as medium-sized. The J gene is TRBJ2-7, the V gene TRBV27; D is uncertain. Germline CDR1 reads MNHEY; CDR2 reads SMNVEV (reference sequence). Between the trimmed V and J ends, which lost 8 bases and 0 bases, there was a span of 11 bases. This CDR3 has 13 amino acids. CDR3 nucleotide sequence: TGTGCCAGCTCCCCACCCTCCTCCTACGAGCAGTACTTC. Protein product: CASSPPSSYEQYF.

This clonotype is large. This chain links TRBV27 with TRBJ2-7; D ambiguous. The germline V and J ends were trimmed by 2 bases and 3 bases, with 8 bases remaining between them. The germline gives CDR1 MNHEY, CDR2 SMNVEV (reference sequence). The CDR3 has 13 residues. For the CDR3, the DNA is TGTGCCAGCAGTTTAGGTAGCTTCTACGAGCAGTACTTC. Translating it yields CASSLGSFYEQYF.

This clonotype was seen more than once but under ten times. The chain is built from TRBV5-4 and TRBJ2-1; 8 positions match TRBD2. Germline V gene data show CDR1 as SGHNT and CDR2 as YYREEE (reference sequence). CDR3 size: 15 residues. V lost 0 bases to trimming and J lost 8 bases; unmatched junction nucleotides: 7. For the CDR3, the DNA is TGTGCCAGCAGCTTGGAGGTTAGCGGGGACGATGAGCAGTTCTTC. Amino acid sequence: CASSLEVSGDDEQFF. Looking up the rest from reference TRBV5-4 and TRBJ2-1 gives the full variable domain: ETGVTQSPTHLIKTRGQQVTLRCSSQSGHNTVSWYQQALGQGPQFIFQYYREEENGRGNFPPRFSGLQFPNYSSELNVNALELDDSALYLCASSLEVSGDDEQFFGPGTRLTVL.

On this clonotype: A much bigger clone sits one base away, suggesting this may be a read error. V is TRBV4-1 and J is TRBJ2-5; 7 positions match TRBD2. This CDR3 comprises 13 residues. The V and J ends lost 4 bases and 6 bases, in that order; junction bases with no gene match: 5. Germline CDR1 is MGHRA and CDR2 is YSYEKL. The CDR3 region is CASSRPSGKTQYF. CDR3 in DNA: TGCGCCAGCAGCCGACCTAGCGGAAAGACCCAGTACTTC.

By sample fraction, this clonotype is medium-sized (0.01 to 0.1%). The V gene is TRBV7-9, the J gene TRBJ2-2; 8 nucleotides align to TRBD1. V lost 4 bases and J lost 5; bases outside the gene matches: 12. The CDR3 has 17 residues. Germline V gives CDR1 SEHNR, CDR2 FQNEAQ (reference sequence). CDR3 bases: TGTGCCAGCAGCTGGGGCGTCGGACAGGGTTTTACCGGGGAGCTGTTTTTT. Translation gives CASSWGVGQGFTGELFF.

Relative to its sample, this clonotype is large. The chain links TRBV6-5 to TRBJ2-7; D call uncertain. The CDR3 covers 14 residues. Germline-derived CDR1 and CDR2 are MNHEY and SVGAGI. Trimming stripped 2 bases from V and 7 bases from J, with 15 bases between. The CDR3 protein is CASSYRPIFWEQYF. DNA for the CDR3: TGTGCCAGCAGTTACAGGCCTATCTTCTGGGAGCAGTACTTC.

This clonotype is labeled large. The rearrangement links TRBV7-9 to TRBJ2-3, with 10 positions matching TRBD1. Germline CDR1 SEHNR, CDR2 FQNEAQ (reference sequence). There are 17 residues in the CDR3. The trim removed 2 bases at V and 2 bases at J, leaving 7 bases unmatched. The DNA of the CDR3 is TGTGCCAGCAGCTTAATTGGACAGGGGGACCCCACAGATACGCAGTATTTT. Its protein is CASSLIGQGDPTDTQYF.

This clonotype appeared a few times. This rearrangement joins TRBV12-3 or TRBV12-4 to TRBJ2-3; a weak D match, TRBD2 (6 bases). Deletions cut 8 bases from V and 0 bases from J, with 18 bases between. This CDR3 region has 16 residues. CDR3 sequence (DNA): TGTGCCAGCGTACCCCGGCCGGGGGATAGCACAGATACGCAGTATTTT. Translated, it gives CASVPRPGDSTDTQYF.

This clonotype was recorded a few times. The chain combines TRBV9 with TRBJ2-1, with 9 positions matching TRBD1. The CDR3 has 16 residues. CDR1 is SGDLS and CDR2 is YYNGEE in the germline V gene. Losses at the gene ends were 4 bases for V and 15 bases for J; bases not matched to a gene: 20. The DNA of the CDR3 is TGTGCCAGCAGCCCCCCCCGGGACAGGGATCCTTCTTCGTGGTTCTTC. This gives the protein CASSPPRDRDPSSWFF.

This clonotype is large (0.1 to 1%) in the sample. The chain has TRBV20-1 and TRBJ2-1, with 10 bases fitting TRBD2. Per germline, CDR1 DFQATT and CDR2 SNEGSKA (reference sequence). Germline trimming cut 3 bases from V and 4 bases from J; bases unmatched to any gene: 9. CDR3 length: 16 residues. The CDR3 coding sequence is TGCAGTGCTAGGCCAAGGACTAGCGGACCTTACAATGAGCAGTTCTTC. The encoded protein is CSARPRTSGPYNEQFF.

This chain connects TRBV21-1 to TRBJ2-3; the D segment call TRBD1 is taken from the table without a DNA check. TRBV21-1 is an annotated pseudogene. This CDR3 is built from 18 residues. Written as DNA, the CDR3 is TGTGCCAGCAGCAAATCCCCGACCGGGACACATAGCACAGATACGCAGTATTTT. Protein product: CASSKSPTGTHSTDTQYF.

In its sample, this clonotype ranks as large (0.1 to 1%). This chain links TRBV18 with TRBJ2-7, with no clear D. Between the trimmed V and J ends, which lost 2 bases and 4 bases, there was a span of 15 bases. This CDR3 comprises 15 residues. Germline V gene lookup returns CDR1 KGHSH and CDR2 LQKENI. CDR3 nucleotides: TGTGCCAGCTCACCAGTACGTAAAGCACGGTACGAGCAGTACTTC. Its translation: CASSPVRKARYEQYF.

By proportion, this clonotype is medium-sized. This sequence joins TRBV7-6 and TRBJ2-5; possible D gene TRBD2, 6 bases. In germline, CDR1 is SGHVS, CDR2 FNYEAQ. The CDR3 has 17 residues. V was trimmed by 0 bases and J by 1 base, leaving 15 bases between them. This CDR3 reads CASSLAPGGSGQETQYF. The CDR3 region has the DNA TGTGCCAGCAGCTTAGCCCCTGGTGGTAGCGGCCAAGAGACCCAGTACTTC. The full variable domain, in which reference TRBV7-6 and TRBJ2-5 provide the parts outside the CDR3, is GAGVSQSPRYKVTKRGQDVALRCDPISGHVSLYWYRQALGQGPEFLTYFNYEAQQDKSGLPNDRFSAERPEGSISTLTIQRTEQRDSAMYRCASSLAPGGSGQETQYFGPGTRLLVL.

By proportion, this clonotype is large. This chain connects TRBV27 to TRBJ2-1, with 8 bases aligning to TRBD1. The CDR3 length is 16 residues. J gave up 6 bases and V 5 bases, and 12 bases lay outside the gene matches. The V gene's germline CDR1 is MNHEY and CDR2 SMNVEV (reference sequence). Written as DNA, the CDR3 is TGTGCCAGCAGTCCGTTTAGGACAGGGATCGGCAATGAGCAGTTCTTC. It yields the protein CASSPFRTGIGNEQFF.

The chain carries TRBV21-1 and TRBJ2-3; the D call TRBD1 from the table was never checked on the DNA. TRBV21-1 is a pseudogene segment. This CDR3 has 18 residues. The CDR3: CASSKSPTWTHSTDTQYF. CDR3 nucleotide sequence: TGTGCCAGCAGCAAATCCCCGACCTGGACACATAGCACAGATACGCAGTATTTT.

On this clonotype itself: A read error is possible here, since a much larger clone lies one base away. The rearrangement joins TRBV7-7 to TRBJ2-7, with D hard to call. CDR1 and CDR2 (germline): SSHAT, FNYEAQ (reference sequence). CDR3 length equals 12 residues. CDR3 sequence: CAISFWRYEQYF. The CDR3 bases are TGTGCTATCAGCTTCTGGCGCTACGAGCAGTACTTC.

This clonotype is large by share. The chain joins TRBV7-9 to TRBJ1-6; D call uncertain. The CDR3 has 16 amino acids. The V end was cut by 6 bases, the J end by 4 bases, with 16 bases between. Germline CDR1 SEHNR, CDR2 FQNEAQ (reference sequence). The CDR3 DNA is TGTGCCAGCAGTAGCCCGGTGGCGGAGTATAATTCACCCCTCCACTTT. The encoded protein is CASSSPVAEYNSPLHF.

This clonotype appeared a few times. This sequence joins TRBV2 and TRBJ1-5; the D gene is possibly TRBD1 (6 bases). CDR3 length equals 15 residues. The germline V and J ends were trimmed by 3 bases and 5 bases, with 14 bases remaining between them. Per germline, CDR1 SNHLY and CDR2 FYNNEI. This CDR3 reads CASSDLGAGDQPQHF. CDR3 DNA sequence: TGTGCCAGCAGTGATTTGGGGGCCGGTGATCAGCCCCAGCATTTT.